Following are 21 T cell receptor beta chains from one sample sequenced in a study of blood T cells in healthy people across ages. Primers used in a second PCR of roughly 6 to 12 cycles were a sample-barcoded 5' primer and a J-beta primer mix. TCRdb reprocessed the 5' RACE reads via MiXCR and lists one record per CDR3 protein. The sample holds hundreds of thousands of distinct CDR3 sequences, 45% to 65% seen once. Material for sequencing was blood. All receptors come from a man between 60 and 70 years old in good health.

Comment on this clonotype: An end of the junction does not agree with germline; a read error may underlie this. The chain carries TRBV24-1 and TRBJ2-1; D possibly corresponds to TRBD2 (5 bases). The length of the CDR3 is 16 residues. Per the germline V gene, CDR1 is KGHDR and CDR2 is SFDVKD. CDR3 in amino acids: CATSGGAASSCNEQFF. DNA for the CDR3: TGTGCCACCAGTGGAGGAGCGGCTAGCTCCTGCAATGAGCAGTTCTTC.

The V gene is TRBV7-9, the J gene TRBJ2-7; 10 bases line up with TRBD1. The CDR3 extends over 15 amino acids. Per the germline V gene, CDR1 is SEHNR and CDR2 is FQNEAQ (reference sequence). V lost 5 bases, J lost 3 bases, and 7 bases stayed unmatched. The CDR3 spells CASSIRTGGVYEQYF. CDR3 DNA: TGTGCCAGCAGCATAAGGACAGGGGGGGTCTACGAGCAGTACTTC.

This chain uses TRBV6-2 or TRBV6-3 with TRBJ2-3; 13 bases line up with TRBD2. The V and J ends lost 5 bases and 6 bases, in that order; junction bases with no gene match: 8. CDR1 is MNHEY, CDR2 SVGEGT, per germline. The CDR3 length is 16 residues. CDR3 loop: CASSPGTSGVSDTQYF. The CDR3 nucleotides are TGTGCCAGCAGTCCCGGGACTAGCGGGGTTTCGGATACGCAGTATTTT.

This clonotype has only one observation. V usage is TRBV3-1 and J usage is TRBJ2-1; 8 bases align to TRBD2. The CDR3 runs to 17 residues. CDR1 and CDR2 (germline): LGHDT, YNNKEL (reference sequence). The junction had 12 bases not matched to a gene; V was cut back by 0 bases and J by 8 bases. The CDR3 sequence is CASSQDRIGGATDEQFF. CDR3 in DNA: TGTGCCAGCAGCCAAGACCGGATCGGGGGGGCTACGGATGAGCAGTTCTTC.

Here the CDR3 reads CASSFQGAEQYF. CDR3 nucleotide sequence: TGTGCCAGCAGCTTCCAGGGGGCTGAGCAGTACTTC. This chain links TRBV7-9 with TRBJ2-7, with 8 nucleotides matching TRBD1. The V gene end was trimmed by 3 bases and the J gene end by 7 bases; junction bases not matched to a gene: 2. The CDR3 consists of 12 residues. The V gene's germline CDR1 is SEHNR and CDR2 FQNEAQ (reference sequence).

The J gene is TRBJ2-1, the V gene TRBV9, with 7 positions matching TRBD1. This CDR3 has 16 amino acids. Unmatched junction bases numbered 10, after V lost 3 bases and J lost 4 bases. Germline V gene sequence: CDR1 SGDLS, CDR2 YYNGEE. CDR3 protein: CASSAQDRAAYNEQFF. The CDR3 region has the DNA TGTGCCAGCAGCGCCCAAGACAGGGCGGCGTACAATGAGCAGTTCTTC. Variable domain in full (rest from reference TRBV9 and TRBJ2-1): DSGVTQTPKHLITATGQRVTLRCSPRSGDLSVYWYQQSLDQGLQFLIQYYNGEERAKGNILERFSAQQFPDLHSELNLSSLELGDSALYFCASSAQDRAAYNEQFFGPGTRLTVL.

CDR3 amino acids: CASSVSGTGANQPQHF. The CDR3 bases are TGTGCCAGCAGTGTCTCCGGGACAGGGGCGAATCAGCCCCAGCATTTT. This sequence joins TRBV6-1 and TRBJ1-5, with 10 bases identical to TRBD1. CDR1 is MNHNS, CDR2 SASEGT, per germline. Germline trimming cut 4 bases from V and 4 bases from J; bases unmatched to any gene: 7. CDR3 length: 16 residues.

The chain links TRBV5-1 to TRBJ2-1; 8 nucleotides agree with TRBD1. The J segment lost 10 bases and the V segment lost 5 bases, leaving 11 bases of the junction unmatched. The germline V gene encodes CDR1 SGHRS and CDR2 YFSETQ. The CDR3 length is 14 residues. CDR3 in DNA: TGCGCCAGCAGAGGACAGGGCGACTCCTACGAGCAGTTCTTC. Encoded protein: CASRGQGDSYEQFF.

The CDR3 protein is CASGGGLQETQYF. The CDR3 region has the DNA TGTGCCAGCGGGGGGGGTCTCCAAGAGACCCAGTACTTC. The chain employs TRBV27 and TRBJ2-5; 7 positions agree with TRBD2. J gave up 1 base and V 8 bases, and 4 bases lay outside the gene matches. CDR3 length equals 13 residues. The germline V gene encodes CDR1 MNHEY and CDR2 SMNVEV (reference sequence).

The chain joins TRBV5-1 to TRBJ2-4; 9 bases are shared with TRBD1. V trimming: 6 bases; J trimming: 1 base; junction bases outside the gene matches: 11. This CDR3 comprises 17 residues. Germline-derived CDR1 and CDR2 are SGHRS and YFSETQ. CDR3 protein: CASIFGTGRQAKNIQYF. In DNA form, the CDR3 reads TGCGCCAGCATCTTTGGGACAGGGAGACAGGCCAAAAACATTCAGTACTTC.

The J gene is TRBJ1-4, the V gene TRBV9; D unresolved. The CDR3 covers 16 residues. The V end lost 0 bases, the J end lost 1 base, and 10 bases lay between the germline ends. The germline gives CDR1 SGDLS, CDR2 YYNGEE. The CDR3 loop is CASSVAGGETNEKLFF. The CDR3 DNA sequence: TGTGCCAGCAGCGTAGCTGGCGGGGAAACTAATGAAAAACTGTTTTTT.

This clonotype has more than one count but fewer than ten. The chain uses TRBV29-1 and TRBJ2-5, with D tentatively TRBD1 (6 bases). CDR3 length: 15 residues. In germline, CDR1 is SQVTM, CDR2 ANQGSEA. Between the trimmed V and J ends, which lost 3 bases and 5 bases, there was a span of 19 bases. The CDR3 reads CSVEGGKTGPETQYF. In DNA, the CDR3 is TGCAGCGTTGAGGGTGGAAAGACAGGACCGGAGACCCAGTACTTC.

The rearrangement joins TRBV12-3 or TRBV12-4 to TRBJ1-6; D gene ambiguous. The CDR3 runs 14 residues. V was pared by 7 bases and J by 4 bases, with 11 bases between. CDR3 in amino acids: CASTYDLYNSPLHF. In nucleotides, the CDR3 is TGTGCCAGCACCTACGACCTTTATAATTCACCCCTCCACTTT.

The chain employs TRBV27 and TRBJ2-6; unclear D gene. CDR3 length equals 15 residues. The germline gives CDR1 MNHEY, CDR2 SMNVEV (reference sequence). The V and J ends lost 5 bases and 0 bases respectively, with 8 bases between them. The chain's CDR3 is CASSTHNSGANVLTF. The CDR3 DNA sequence: TGTGCCAGCAGTACTCACAACTCTGGGGCCAACGTCCTGACTTTC.

The chain has TRBV20-1 and TRBJ2-5; TRBD1 matches at 7 bases. Germline values: CDR1 DFQATT, CDR2 SNEGSKA (reference sequence). The CDR3 runs 14 residues. CDR3 loop: CGMAYGTVQETQYF. CDR3 DNA: TGCGGCATGGCGTATGGGACAGTCCAAGAGACCCAGTACTTC.

The chain carries TRBV9 and TRBJ2-6; 7 positions match TRBD1. Germline assignment: CDR1 SGDLS and CDR2 YYNGEE. The CDR3 loop spans 19 amino acids. V was clipped by 0 bases and J by 0 bases; unmatched bases: 9. This chain's CDR3 is CASSVARQGGPSGANVLTF. The CDR3 DNA reads as TGTGCCAGCAGCGTAGCTAGACAGGGTGGGCCCTCTGGGGCCAACGTCCTGACTTTC.

The chain recombines TRBV7-9 with TRBJ2-1, with 7 bases matching TRBD1. The CDR3 extends over 15 amino acids. The germline V gene has CDR1 SEHNR and CDR2 FQNEAQ (reference sequence). V gave up 1 base and J gave up 6 bases; unmatched junction bases: 6. The CDR3 sequence is CASSLVGTVGNEQFF. In DNA form, the CDR3 reads TGTGCCAGCAGCTTAGTAGGGACAGTCGGCAATGAGCAGTTCTTC.

The chain links TRBV6-6 to TRBJ2-3, with 8 nucleotides matching TRBD2. This CDR3 contains 13 residues. Germline V CDR1 and CDR2: MNHNY, SVGAGI (reference sequence). Germline trimming cut 11 bases from V and 2 bases from J; bases unmatched to any gene: 6. Here the CDR3 reads CAASGGATDTQYF. DNA for the CDR3: TGTGCCGCATCCGGGGGGGCCACAGATACGCAGTATTTT.

The chain joins TRBV2 to TRBJ2-1; 7 bases agree with TRBD2. In germline, CDR1 is SNHLY, CDR2 FYNNEI. This CDR3 contains 15 residues. The V gene end was trimmed by 2 bases and the J gene end by 3 bases; junction bases not matched to a gene: 4. For the CDR3, the DNA is TGTGCCAGCAGTGAATCAGGACTAGTCTACAATGAGCAGTTCTTC. Amino acids: CASSESGLVYNEQFF.

This clonotype was counted between two and nine times. CDR3 coding DNA: TGCAGCGTTCCCAGGGACGTAACCTACAATGAGCAGTTCTTC. Translating it yields CSVPRDVTYNEQFF. The chain joins TRBV29-1 to TRBJ2-1; D may be TRBD1 or TRBD2 (5 bases each). Germline V gives CDR1 SQVTM, CDR2 ANQGSEA. The CDR3 is 14 residues long. V lost 5 bases and J 2 bases, leaving 13 bases between the germline ends.

The chain combines TRBV18 with TRBJ1-2; tentative D call: TRBD1 (5 bases). The CDR3 has 14 amino acids. V was trimmed by 4 bases and J by 3 bases, leaving 12 bases between them. Per germline, CDR1 KGHSH and CDR2 LQKENI. The CDR3: CASSQGLGDYGYTF. As DNA, the CDR3 is TGTGCCAGCTCACAGGGACTGGGGGACTATGGCTACACCTTC.